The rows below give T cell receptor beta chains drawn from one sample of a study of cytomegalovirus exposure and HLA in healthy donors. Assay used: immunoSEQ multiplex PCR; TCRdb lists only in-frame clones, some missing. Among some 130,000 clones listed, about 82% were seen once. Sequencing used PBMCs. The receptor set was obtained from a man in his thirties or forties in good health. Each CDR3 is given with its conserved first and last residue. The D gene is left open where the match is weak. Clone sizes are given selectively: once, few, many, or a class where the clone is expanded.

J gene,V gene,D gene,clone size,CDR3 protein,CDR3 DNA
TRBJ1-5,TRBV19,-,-,CASSIDPRGNQPQHF,TGTGCCAGTAGTATAGATCCCAGGGGCAATCAGCCCCAGCATTTT
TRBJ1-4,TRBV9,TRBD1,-,CASSSISGTGNEKLFF,TGTGCCAGCAGCTCGATTTCCGGGACAGGAAATGAAAAACTGTTTTTT
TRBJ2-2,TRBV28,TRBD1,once,CASSSLTGGLSNTGELFF,TGTGCCAGCAGTTCTTTGACAGGGGGCCTTTCGAACACCGGGGAGCTGTTTTTT
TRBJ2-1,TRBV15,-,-,CATSSGKRGLVNEQFF,TGTGCCACCAGCAGCGGGAAGCGAGGCCTGGTGAATGAGCAGTTCTTC
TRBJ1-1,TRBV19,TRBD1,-,CASSITGGQVTEAFF,TGTGCCAGTAGTATAACAGGGGGTCAAGTCACTGAAGCTTTCTTT
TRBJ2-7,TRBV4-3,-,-,CASSPDGAGYEQYF,TGCGCCAGCAGCCCGGACGGAGCAGGGTACGAGCAGTACTTC
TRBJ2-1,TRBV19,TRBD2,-,CASSIGLADNEQFF,TGTGCCAGTAGTATTGGACTAGCGGACAATGAGCAGTTCTTC
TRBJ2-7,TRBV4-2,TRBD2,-,CASSLLAGDNEQYF,TGTGCCAGCAGCCTACTAGCGGGAGATAACGAGCAGTACTTC
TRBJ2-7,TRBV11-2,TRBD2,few,CASRNRASGESYEQYF,TGTGCCAGCAGAAACAGAGCTAGCGGGGAGTCCTACGAGCAGTACTTC
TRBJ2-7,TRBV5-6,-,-,CASSLARAGPPYEQYF,TGTGCCAGCAGCCTAGCTAGGGCGGGCCCGCCCTACGAGCAGTACTTC
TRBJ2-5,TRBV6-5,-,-,CASSYGLAQGEQYF,TGTGCCAGCAGTTACGGACTAGCTCAGGGGGAGCAGTACTTC
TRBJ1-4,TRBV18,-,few,CASSPSRVPNEKLFF,TGTGCCAGCTCACCATCCAGGGTACCGAATGAAAAACTGTTTTTT
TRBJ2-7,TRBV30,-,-,CAWILQRRDFFDF,TGTGCCTGGATTCTGCAACGGCGGGATTTTTTCGACTTC
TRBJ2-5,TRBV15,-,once,CATSRSNRRQETQYF,TGTGCCACCAGCAGGTCGAACAGGCGACAAGAGACCCAGTACTTC
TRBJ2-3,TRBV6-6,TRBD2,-,CASSFGGRAPDTQYF,TGTGCCAGCAGTTTCGGCGGGAGGGCGCCAGATACGCAGTATTTT
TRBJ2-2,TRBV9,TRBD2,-,CASSVASGMVGGELFF,TGTGCCAGCAGCGTGGCTAGCGGCATGGTAGGGGGGGAGCTGTTTTTT
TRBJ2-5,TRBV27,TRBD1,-,CASSPWDRLRQYF,TGTGCCAGCAGTCCTTGGGACAGACTCCGGCAGTACTTC
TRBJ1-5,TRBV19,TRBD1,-,CASSIGTGGSQPQHF,TGTGCCAGTAGTATCGGGACAGGGGGTTCTCAGCCCCAGCATTTT
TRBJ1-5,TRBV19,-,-,CASTKAGGSNQPQHF,TGTGCCAGTACAAAGGCGGGGGGGAGCAATCAGCCCCAGCATTTT
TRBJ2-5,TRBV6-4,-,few,CASARTTEETQYF,TGTGCCAGTGCGCGCACAACGGAGGAGACCCAGTACTTC
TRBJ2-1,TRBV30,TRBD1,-,CAWGGDNRDRLRREQFF,TGTGCCTGGGGTGGAGATAACCGGGACAGGTTGCGTCGTGAGCAGTTCTTC
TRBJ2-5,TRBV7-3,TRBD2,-,CASSPHLAGGQETQYF,TGTGCCAGCAGCCCCCATCTAGCGGGAGGGCAAGAGACCCAGTACTTC
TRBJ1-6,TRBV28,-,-,CATCRDMGSPLHF,TGTGCCACCTGCCGGGATATGGGTTCACCCCTCCACTTT
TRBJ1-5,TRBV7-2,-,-,CASSLAGTPNQPQHF,TGTGCCAGCAGCTTAGCTGGGACACCAAATCAGCCCCAGCATTTT
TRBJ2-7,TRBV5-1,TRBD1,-,CASSLAGTGVVYEQYF,TGCGCCAGCAGCTTAGCCGGGACAGGGGTGGTCTACGAGCAGTACTTC
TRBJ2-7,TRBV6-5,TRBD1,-,CASIGLRDRLYEQYF,TGTGCCAGCATTGGGCTCCGGGACAGACTCTACGAGCAGTACTTC
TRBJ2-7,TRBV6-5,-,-,CASSYAAADSYEQYF,TGTGCCAGCAGTTACGCTGCGGCAGACTCCTACGAGCAGTACTTC
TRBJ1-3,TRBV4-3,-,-,CASSQVAQISGNTIYF,TGCGCCAGCAGCCAAGTTGCCCAGATCTCCGGAAACACCATATATTTT
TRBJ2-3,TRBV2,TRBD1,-,CATQSPRTGGDTQYF,TGTGCCACCCAGTCCCCCAGGACAGGGGGAGATACGCAGTATTTT
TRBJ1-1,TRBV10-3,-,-,CAISEPGRGESTEAFF,TGTGCCATCAGTGAGCCTGGGCGGGGGGAAAGCACTGAAGCTTTCTTT
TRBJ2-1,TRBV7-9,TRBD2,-,CASSLVSSGNGEQFF,TGTGCCAGCAGCTTAGTTTCTAGCGGGAACGGTGAGCAGTTCTTC
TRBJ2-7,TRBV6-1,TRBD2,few,CASSASSGEPYEQYF,TGTGCCAGCAGTGCTTCTAGCGGGGAACCCTACGAGCAGTACTTC
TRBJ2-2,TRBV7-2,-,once,CASSWTGVGSNTGELFF,TGTGCCAGCAGCTGGACCGGGGTCGGGTCGAACACCGGGGAGCTGTTTTTT
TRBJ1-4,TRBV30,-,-,CAGTGRTVSTNEKLFF,TGTGCCGGAACGGGTAGGACAGTTTCAACTAATGAAAAACTGTTTTTT
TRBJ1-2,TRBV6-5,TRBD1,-,CASRVGTGVHTF,TGTGCCAGCAGGGTCGGGACAGGGGTGCACACCTTC
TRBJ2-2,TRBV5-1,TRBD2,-,CASSDRGGPSGELFF,TGCGCCAGCAGCGACCGGGGAGGGCCGTCCGGGGAGCTGTTTTTT
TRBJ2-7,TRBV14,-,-,CASSQDGQVTYEQYF,TGTGCCAGCAGCCAAGATGGCCAGGTTACCTACGAGCAGTACTTC
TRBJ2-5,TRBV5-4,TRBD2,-,CASSSSGRVGETQYF,TGTGCCAGCAGCTCTAGCGGGAGAGTCGGGGAGACCCAGTACTTC
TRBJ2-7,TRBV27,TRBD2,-,CASSFGLAGAYEQYF,TGTGCCAGCAGTTTTGGGCTAGCGGGGGCCTACGAGCAGTACTTC
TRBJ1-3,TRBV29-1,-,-,CSAVRQSSGNTIYF,TGCAGCGCCGTACGACAGAGCTCTGGAAACACCATATATTTT
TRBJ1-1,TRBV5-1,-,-,CASSFGSDTEAFF,TGCGCCAGCAGCTTCGGGTCGGACACTGAAGCTTTCTTT
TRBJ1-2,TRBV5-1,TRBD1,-,CASSLARTGVSYGYTF,TGCGCCAGCAGCTTGGCGAGGACAGGGGTTTCCTATGGCTACACCTTC
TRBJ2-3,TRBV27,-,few,CASSFRSSSTDTQYF,TGTGCCAGCAGTTTCCGGAGCTCTAGCACAGATACGCAGTATTTT
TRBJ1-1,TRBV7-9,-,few,CASSVLQGMGAEAFF,TGTGCCAGCAGCGTATTACAGGGTATGGGTGCTGAAGCTTTCTTT
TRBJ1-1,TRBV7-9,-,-,CASNGRAGTEAFF,TGTGCCAGCAATGGCAGGGCCGGAACTGAAGCTTTCTTT